This T cell receptor (beta chain) came from a study of T cells in Graves' hyperthyroidism and ophthalmopathy. Broader study findings: Ophthalmopathy and stable hyperthyroidism were told apart by a 13 V-J model.

Trimming took off 8 bases at V and 2 bases at J, with 18 bases between the two ends. The CDR3 extends over 15 amino acids. Per the germline V gene, CDR1 is MNHNS and CDR2 is SASEGT. Template material for amplifying TCR beta CDR3 regions consisted of RNA transcripts. The HTBI primer set drove a first-round RT-PCR of the TCR CDR3. TCRdb ran MiXCR on the multiplex PCR reads and lists one entry per CDR3 protein. This table holds under 350,000 distinct CDR3 sequences, approximately 18% found once. Thyroid ultrasound, orbital computed tomography, clinical symptoms, and serum thyroxine and TRAb underpinned diagnoses. Source material for PBMCs was more than 7.5 ml fresh peripheral blood. As for this clonotype: Its specificity is unknown.

The material sequenced was blood. The receptor was isolated from a woman between 45 and 60 years old with Graves' hyperthyroidism. The rearrangement uses TRBV6-1 and TRBJ1-2; weak D call: TRBD1 (5 bases). The CDR3 coding sequence is TGTGCCAGCGGCGGGGCTCTAAGACGAAACTATGGCTACACCTTC. It codes for CASGGALRRNYGYTF.